This TCR beta chain was sequenced in a study of T-cell memory formation after mild COVID-19. Note on this clonotype: Its antigen remains unknown.

MiXCR, run by TCRdb on the 5' RACE reads, gives a single entry per CDR3 protein. This sample has 350,000 to 500,000 distinct CDR3 sequences; roughly 17% occur once, and the top ten carry 20% to 25%. Study results and limitations: Largely, contracting CD4+ clones fell within CM and EM, and contracting CD8+ clones within EMRA.

The sequence derives from a man between 18 and 29 years old who had mild COVID-19 (a few samples of this study predate the infection). Cell type and time point are not known. Material for sequencing was PBMCs or a T cell subset sorted from them (not recorded which).

This CDR3 is CASSLYLQPLYGYTF. DNA of the CDR3: TGTGCCAGCAGTTTATATCTCCAGCCACTCTATGGCTACACCTTC. The gene calls are TRBV28 and TRBJ1-2, with D hard to call. Germline CDR1 MDHEN, CDR2 SYDVKM. V was shortened by 1 base and J by 4 bases, with 13 bases between the two germline ends. The CDR3 sequence is 15 residues long.